A selection of T cell receptor beta chains follows, all from one sample in a study of blood T cell repertoires in COVID-19. TCRdb's table, derived via immunoSEQ multiplex PCR, lists solely in-frame clones and lacks some. Altogether about 60,000 clones are present, approximately 78% being singletons, with the ten largest covering 10% to 15%. The sequencing input was peripheral blood. These receptors all stem from an elderly man with acute or convalescent COVID-19. CDR3s include the opening cysteine and the closing phenylalanine or tryptophan. Fields, in order: clone size, J gene, D gene, V gene, CDR3 protein, CDR3 DNA. A D gene is named only where the DNA matches it firmly. Clone size appears in some rows only: once, few, many, or a class for an expanded clone.

clone_size: once; j_call: TRBJ2-3; d_call: TRBD2; v_call: TRBV5-1; cdr3_aa: CASSAGTSPPDTQYF; cdr3_nt: TGCGCCAGCAGCGCAGGGACTAGCCCCCCAGATACGCAGTATTTT
clone_size: NA; j_call: TRBJ2-2; d_call: NA; v_call: TRBV9; cdr3_aa: CASSVDPEGTGELFF; cdr3_nt: TGTGCCAGCAGCGTAGACCCCGAGGGTACCGGGGAGCTGTTTTTT
clone_size: NA; j_call: TRBJ1-1; d_call: NA; v_call: TRBV9; cdr3_aa: CASSARGTEAFF; cdr3_nt: TGTGCCAGCAGCGCTCGGGGCACTGAAGCTTTCTTT
clone_size: NA; j_call: TRBJ2-1; d_call: TRBD1; v_call: TRBV5-1; cdr3_aa: CASSSGRTGVNEQFF; cdr3_nt: TGCGCCAGCAGCTCTGGACGGACAGGGGTCAATGAGCAGTTCTTC
clone_size: NA; j_call: TRBJ2-2; d_call: NA; v_call: TRBV7-6; cdr3_aa: CASSKGQLNTGELFF; cdr3_nt: TGTGCCAGCAGCAAGGGACAATTGAACACCGGGGAGCTGTTTTTT
clone_size: NA; j_call: TRBJ2-1; d_call: TRBD2; v_call: TRBV27; cdr3_aa: CASSFGGAYNEQFF; cdr3_nt: TGTGCCAGCAGTTTCGGGGGGGCCTACAATGAGCAGTTCTTC
clone_size: NA; j_call: TRBJ2-7; d_call: NA; v_call: TRBV4-1; cdr3_aa: CASSQLFSGSYEQYF; cdr3_nt: TGCGCCAGCAGCCAATTGTTTAGCGGCTCCTACGAGCAGTACTTC
clone_size: once; j_call: TRBJ1-1; d_call: NA; v_call: TRBV3-1/TRBV3-2; cdr3_aa: CASSLGAGNTEAFF; cdr3_nt: TGTGCCAGCAGCCTAGGGGCCGGAAACACTGAAGCTTTCTTT
clone_size: NA; j_call: TRBJ2-2; d_call: NA; v_call: TRBV30; cdr3_aa: CACPPRGNTGELFF; cdr3_nt: TGTGCCTGTCCCCCTCGGGGGAACACCGGGGAGCTGTTTTTT
clone_size: NA; j_call: TRBJ2-1; d_call: TRBD2; v_call: TRBV4-2; cdr3_aa: CASSRDSGAYNEQFF; cdr3_nt: TGTGCCAGCAGCCGCGACAGCGGGGCGTACAATGAGCAGTTCTTC
clone_size: NA; j_call: TRBJ1-5; d_call: TRBD1; v_call: TRBV2; cdr3_aa: CASSRPGTGSNQPQHF; cdr3_nt: TGTGCCAGCAGTCGCCCTGGGACAGGTAGCAATCAGCCCCAGCATTTT
clone_size: NA; j_call: TRBJ1-5; d_call: NA; v_call: TRBV6-5; cdr3_aa: CASSYSEQDQPQHF; cdr3_nt: TGTGCCAGCAGTTACTCGGAGCAAGATCAGCCCCAGCATTTT
clone_size: NA; j_call: TRBJ2-3; d_call: TRBD2; v_call: TRBV4-1; cdr3_aa: CASSQDPASGRGGTDTQYF; cdr3_nt: TGCGCCAGCAGCCAAGATCCGGCTAGCGGGAGGGGGGGCACAGATACGCAGTATTTT
clone_size: NA; j_call: TRBJ2-7; d_call: TRBD2; v_call: TRBV5-1; cdr3_aa: CASSGGLAGRSSYEQYF; cdr3_nt: TGCGCCAGCAGCGGGGGACTAGCGGGCCGGAGCTCCTACGAGCAGTACTTC
clone_size: few; j_call: TRBJ2-5; d_call: TRBD1; v_call: TRBV7-6; cdr3_aa: CASSPRTGTQETQYF; cdr3_nt: TGTGCCAGCAGCCCAAGGACAGGGACACAAGAGACCCAGTACTTC
clone_size: NA; j_call: TRBJ1-1; d_call: TRBD1; v_call: TRBV7-9; cdr3_aa: CASRQGVNTEAFF; cdr3_nt: TGTGCCAGCAGACAGGGGGTTAACACTGAAGCTTTCTTT
clone_size: NA; j_call: TRBJ1-1; d_call: TRBD1; v_call: TRBV24-1; cdr3_aa: CATASPYRGGTEAFF; cdr3_nt: TGTGCCACCGCGTCCCCCTACAGGGGAGGCACTGAAGCTTTCTTT
clone_size: NA; j_call: TRBJ1-1; d_call: NA; v_call: TRBV9; cdr3_aa: CASSVGRRNTEAFF; cdr3_nt: TGTGCCAGCAGCGTAGGACGGAGAAACACTGAAGCTTTCTTT
clone_size: NA; j_call: TRBJ2-7; d_call: TRBD2; v_call: TRBV27; cdr3_aa: CASSLSSGRGEQYF; cdr3_nt: TGTGCCAGCAGTTTATCTAGCGGGAGGGGCGAGCAGTACTTC
clone_size: NA; j_call: TRBJ2-2; d_call: TRBD2; v_call: TRBV7-2; cdr3_aa: CASKAGSNTGELFF; cdr3_nt: TGTGCCAGCAAAGCGGGGTCGAACACCGGGGAGCTGTTTTTT